This T cell receptor (beta chain) was recovered during a study of blood T cell repertoires in COVID-19. Across the whole study: T cells, B-cell-depleted T cells, or PBMCs provided the cDNA or gDNA that served as material.

Those enrolled, adults aged about 18 to 89 years, came from 24 US areas. This clone has a single count. Method: immunoSEQ multiplex PCR; TCRdb's copy keeps in-frame clones and lacks some. Of 250,000 to 350,000 clones in the sample, roughly 87% were seen once. Sequenced input: PBMCs or T cells enriched from blood (not recorded which). The sequence was obtained from a woman aged 40 to 50 who had recovered from COVID-19.

CDR3 residues: CASSLSTATTPSGNTIYF. The CDR3 bases are TGCGCCAGCAGCTTGTCGACAGCAACCACTCCTTCTGGAAACACCATATATTTT. The V gene is TRBV5-1, the J gene TRBJ1-3; perhaps TRBD1 as D (5 bases). Deletions cut 1 base from V and 1 base from J, with 18 bases between. CDR1 and CDR2 (germline): SGHRS, YFSETQ. CDR3 length: 18 residues. The full variable domain, with the rest looked up from reference TRBV5-1 and TRBJ1-3, is KAGVTQTPRYLIKTRGQQVTLSCSPISGHRSVSWYQQTPGQGLQFLFEYFSETQRNKGNFPGRFSGRQFSNSRSEMNVSTLELGDSALYLCASSLSTATTPSGNTIYFGEGSWLTVV.